The 6 T cell receptor beta chains below were found in one sample sequenced in a study of T cell responses to AZD1222 COVID-19 vaccine. Some clones are missing from TCRdb's copy, which holds only in-frame ones; the method was immunoSEQ multiplex PCR. This table holds about 94,000 clones, 90% found once. Here the sequenced sample was peripheral blood, taken on day 0 of AZD1222 vaccination. The source of these receptors is an adult in good health.

This clone was found once. The chain has TRBV10-3 and TRBJ1-2; D call uncertain. The CDR3 has 11 residues. Between the trimmed V and J ends, which lost 11 bases and 8 bases, there was a span of 15 bases. CDR1 is ENHRY and CDR2 is SYGVKD in the germline V gene. The CDR3 loop is CAPSWMHGYTF. In DNA form, the CDR3 reads TGTGCCCCCTCCTGGATGCACGGCTACACCTTC.

The CDR3 is CASSLDGTAHQPQHF. The CDR3 nucleotides are TGCGCCAGCAGCTTGGACGGGACAGCCCATCAGCCCCAGCATTTT. The rearrangement uses TRBV5-1 and TRBJ1-5; TRBD1 matches 7 bases. CDR3 length equals 15 residues. V shed 0 bases, J shed 5 bases, and the junction held 5 bases outside the gene matches. Looked up from germline, CDR1 is SGHRS and CDR2 is YFSETQ.

The V call is TRBV7-3, the J call TRBJ2-2; D not certain. This CDR3 has 15 amino acids. The ends were cut back, 3 bases at V and 4 bases at J, with 12 bases in the middle. The germline gives CDR1 SGHTA, CDR2 FQGTGA. Here the CDR3 DNA reads TGTGCCAGCAGCTTCGACATTAGTACCACCGGGGAGCTGTTTTTT. This translates into CASSFDISTTGELFF.

This clone has just a few counts. Germline is not matched at one junction end, which may reflect a read error. This chain connects TRBV7-7 to TRBJ2-3; perhaps D is TRBD1 or TRBD2 (6 bases each). In germline, CDR1 is SSHAT, CDR2 FNYEAQ (reference sequence). The CDR3 spans 15 residues. CDR3 sequence: CASSPTGASTDTQYF. The CDR3 coding sequence is TGTGCTAGCAGCCCTACGGGGGCTAGCACAGATACGCAGTATTTT.

The rearrangement joins TRBV11-2 to TRBJ2-7; a weak D match, TRBD1 (7 bases). With 3 bases removed from V and 9 bases from J, the gap between germline ends came to 18 bases. CDR1 and CDR2 (germline): SGHAT, FQNNGV. The CDR3 is made up of 14 amino acids. In nucleotides, the CDR3 is TGTGCCAGCAGCTTGACAGGGACGGAGGGGGGGCAGTACTTC. The encoded protein is CASSLTGTEGGQYF.

The V and J genes are TRBV7-9 and TRBJ1-1; D may be TRBD1 (5 bases). Germline V lookup: CDR1 SEHNR, CDR2 FQNEAQ (reference sequence). The CDR3 sequence is 13 residues long. V gave up 1 base and J gave up 5 bases, with 8 bases separating them. Here the CDR3 reads CASSLGGTTEAFF. CDR3 coding DNA: TGTGCCAGCAGCTTAGGGGGGACGACTGAAGCTTTCTTT.